These 22 T cell receptor beta chains were sequenced from one sample in a study of T cell responses to AZD1222 COVID-19 vaccine. Only in-frame clones appear in the TCRdb table, and some are missing; sequencing was by immunoSEQ multiplex PCR. The profile shows 150,000 to 180,000 clones, about 88% of them singletons. Sequencing used peripheral blood, obtained on day 0 of AZD1222 vaccination. The receptors come from an adult in good health.

This chain uses TRBV5-6 with TRBJ1-6; the D is unclear. Trimming shortened V by 0 bases and J by 9 bases, and 16 bases separated the two germline ends. The CDR3 runs to 16 residues. CDR1 and CDR2 (germline): SGHDT, YYEEEE. The DNA of the CDR3 is TGTGCCAGCAGCTTGGGGTCCCTGAGAGGGAGTTCACCCCTCCACTTT. This gives the protein CASSLGSLRGSSPLHF. Full variable domain (missing parts from reference TRBV5-6 and TRBJ1-6): DAGVTQSPTHLIKTRGQQVTLRCSPKSGHDTVSWYQQALGQGPQFIFQYYEEEERQRGNFPDRFSGHQFPNYSSELNVNALLLGDSALYLCASSLGSLRGSSPLHFGNGTRLTVT.

The rearrangement links TRBV29-1 to TRBJ2-1; 10 bases map to TRBD1. CDR1 and CDR2 (germline): SQVTM, ANQGSEA. CDR3 length equals 14 residues. J lost 7 bases, V lost 7 bases, and 10 bases had no gene match. This CDR3 reads CSAGPGQGRNEQFF. DNA for the CDR3: TGCAGCGCCGGACCGGGACAGGGGCGGAATGAGCAGTTCTTC.

The chain links TRBV4-1 to TRBJ2-3; no clear D gene. This CDR3 spans 14 amino acids. The V end lost 1 base, the J end lost 8 bases, and 13 bases lay between the germline ends. From germline, CDR1 is MGHRA and CDR2 YSYEKL. CDR3 loop: CASSQGGVGITQYF. DNA of the CDR3: TGCGCCAGCAGCCAAGGAGGCGTTGGGATTACGCAGTATTTT.

This clone was seen only once. The chain employs TRBV30 and TRBJ1-1; D is perhaps TRBD1 (6 bases). The ends were cut back, 1 base at V and 10 bases at J, with 16 bases in the middle. Per the germline V gene, CDR1 is GTSNPN and CDR2 is SVGIG (reference sequence). The CDR3 has 13 amino acids. In DNA form, the CDR3 reads TGTGCCTGGAGTGGAGAGGGGGATTCCGGAGCTTTCTTT. This translates into CAWSGEGDSGAFF. Filled out from reference TRBV30 and TRBJ1-1, the complete variable domain reads SQTIHQWPATLVQPVGSPLSLECTVEGTSNPNLYWYRQAAGRGLQLLFYSVGIGQISSEVPQNLSASRPQDRQFILSSKKLLLSDSGFYLCAWSGEGDSGAFFGQGTRLTVV.

The genes are TRBV13 and TRBJ1-2; no clear D gene. Between the trimmed V and J ends, which lost 3 bases and 4 bases, there was a span of 3 bases. Germline V CDR1 and CDR2: PRHDT, FYEKMQ (reference sequence). The CDR3 consists of 11 residues. For the CDR3, the DNA is TGTGCCAGCAGCTTCGCCTATGGCTACACCTTC. Amino acid sequence: CASSFAYGYTF.

Written as DNA, the CDR3 is TGTGCCAGCAGATACAGGGGGAGAAATGAGCAGTTCTTC. Translating it yields CASRYRGRNEQFF. The J gene is TRBJ2-1, the V gene TRBV6-5, with 8 bases identical to TRBD1. CDR1 MNHEY and CDR2 SVGAGI come from the germline V gene. After removal of 6 bases from V and 7 bases from J, the junction contained 5 bases not matched to a gene. There are 13 residues in the CDR3.

The chain has TRBV4-3 and TRBJ2-3; 11 bases fit TRBD2. Unmatched junction bases numbered 3, after V lost 2 bases and J lost 2 bases. The germline V gene has CDR1 LGHNA and CDR2 YSLEER. This CDR3 comprises 16 residues. The CDR3 DNA sequence: TGCGCCAGCAGCCAACGACTAGCGGGGTCCACAGATACGCAGTATTTT. Translated, it gives CASSQRLAGSTDTQYF.

The rearrangement uses TRBV2 and TRBJ1-2; TRBD1 agrees at 8 bases. Germline V lookup: CDR1 SNHLY, CDR2 FYNNEI. The CDR3 length is 15 residues. V gave up 4 bases and J gave up 1 base; unmatched junction bases: 5. The CDR3: CASSVGTGYNYGYTF. CDR3 bases: TGTGCCAGCAGTGTGGGGACAGGATATAACTATGGCTACACCTTC.

V and J are TRBV6-5 and TRBJ1-1; TRBD1 might be the D (5 bases). V lost 0 bases and J lost 7, with 12 bases in between. CDR3 length: 14 residues. The germline gives CDR1 MNHEY, CDR2 SVGAGI. The CDR3 reads CASSYSKGSSEAFF. The DNA of the CDR3 is TGTGCCAGCAGTTACTCGAAGGGGAGCAGTGAAGCTTTCTTT.

The chain has TRBV25-1 and TRBJ1-1; unclear D gene. V lost 3 bases and J lost 3, with 14 bases in between. The CDR3 covers 15 residues. In germline, CDR1 is MGHDK, CDR2 SYGVNS. The CDR3 sequence: CASSEALTLYTEAFF. CDR3 nucleotides: TGTGCCAGCAGTGAGGCCCTGACACTTTACACTGAAGCTTTCTTT.

The rearrangement links TRBV7-3 to TRBJ2-3; a weak D match, TRBD1 (6 bases). The germline gives CDR1 SGHTA, CDR2 FQGTGA. The CDR3 has 13 amino acids. V lost 3 bases, J lost 4 bases, and 8 bases lay in between. CDR3 in amino acids: CASSFRGSDTQYF. DNA for the CDR3: TGTGCCAGCAGCTTCAGGGGATCAGATACGCAGTATTTT. The full variable domain, with the rest looked up from reference TRBV7-3 and TRBJ2-3, is GAGVSQTPSNKVTEKGKYVELRCDPISGHTALYWYRQSLGQGPEFLIYFQGTGAADDSGLPNDRFFAVRPEGSVSTLKIQRTERGDSAVYLCASSFRGSDTQYFGPGTRLTVL.

The chain carries TRBV3-1 (or the pseudogene TRBV3-2) and TRBJ1-2; the match to TRBD1 covers 7 bases. CDR1 is LGHDT, CDR2 YNNKEL, per germline (reference sequence). There are 14 residues in the CDR3. V lost 4 bases, J lost 7 bases, and 9 bases stayed unmatched. As DNA, the CDR3 is TGTGCCAGCAGCCCACGACAGGGCCGGAGTGGCTACACCTTC. This sequence encodes CASSPRQGRSGYTF.

This chain links TRBV20-1 with TRBJ1-1, with 8 positions matching TRBD1. Germline V gene data show CDR1 as DFQATT and CDR2 as SNEGSKA (reference sequence). V was pared by 5 bases and J by 8 bases, with 1 base of the junction left unmatched. This CDR3 is 10 amino acids long. CDR3 sequence (DNA): TGCAGTGCTCACAGGGGGGAAGCTTTCTTT. Translating it yields CSAHRGEAFF.

The V gene is TRBV4-3, the J gene TRBJ2-1; no reliable D call. The CDR3 runs to 15 residues. Trimming removed 0 bases from V and 0 bases from J, with 6 bases in between. Germline CDR1 and CDR2: LGHNA and YSLEER. The CDR3 coding sequence is TGCGCCAGCAGCCAAGAGTACAGCTCCTACAATGAGCAGTTCTTC. Amino acids: CASSQEYSSYNEQFF.

The gene calls are TRBV6-1 and TRBJ2-1; D is ambiguous. V lost 3 bases to trimming and J lost 7 bases, with 10 bases between them. The CDR3 totals 13 residues. Germline V gene lookup returns CDR1 MNHNS and CDR2 SASEGT. The chain's CDR3 is CASSEIYYNEQFF. The CDR3 coding sequence is TGTGCCAGCAGTGAGATTTACTATAATGAGCAGTTCTTC.

The V gene is TRBV28, the J gene TRBJ1-2; 9 nucleotides align to TRBD1. Germline V gives CDR1 MDHEN, CDR2 SYDVKM. With 10 bases clipped from V and 8 bases from J, the junction kept 14 bases outside the gene matches. This CDR3 comprises 14 residues. CDR3 region: CATLNRGQGRGYTF. The CDR3 nucleotides are TGTGCCACCTTAAACAGAGGACAGGGGAGAGGCTACACCTTC.

This chain uses TRBV19 with TRBJ2-5, with 8 nucleotides matching TRBD1. Germline CDR1 and CDR2: LNHDA and SQIVND (reference sequence). This CDR3 has 15 residues. The V and J ends lost 4 bases and 4 bases, in that order; junction bases with no gene match: 8. The CDR3: CASSTRTGFIETQYF. The CDR3 DNA is TGTGCCAGTAGTACAAGGACAGGGTTTATAGAGACCCAGTACTTC.

This clone showed up just once. An end of the junction does not agree with germline; a read error may underlie this. The chain has TRBV10-3 and TRBJ1-5, with 9 nucleotides matching TRBD1. The CDR3 consists of 15 residues. The germline gives CDR1 ENHRY, CDR2 SYGVKD. The CDR3 nucleotides are TGTGCCATCAGTTCCGGGACAGGGAGCAAGCAGCCCCAGCATTTT. Its translation is CAISSGTGSKQPQHF.

The chain links TRBV5-4 to TRBJ1-1; no clear D. Germline CDR1 is SGHNT and CDR2 is YYREEE (reference sequence). The CDR3 consists of 14 residues. V was shortened by 3 bases and J by 2 bases, with 11 bases between the two germline ends. CDR3 region: CASSSHMGNTEAFF. The CDR3 bases are TGTGCCAGCAGCTCACACATGGGCAACACTGAAGCTTTCTTT. The full variable domain, its missing parts supplied by reference TRBV5-4 and TRBJ1-1, is ETGVTQSPTHLIKTRGQQVTLRCSSQSGHNTVSWYQQALGQGPQFIFQYYREEENGRGNFPPRFSGLQFPNYSSELNVNALELDDSALYLCASSSHMGNTEAFFGQGTRLTVV.

Only one count was recorded for this clone. J is TRBJ2-5 and V is TRBV30; 7 nucleotides match TRBD2. This CDR3 spans 13 amino acids. Germline trimming cut 5 bases from V and 0 bases from J; bases unmatched to any gene: 3. Germline assignment: CDR1 GTSNPN and CDR2 SVGIG (reference sequence). CDR3 nucleotides: TGTGCCTGGGCGGGGGTGTACCAAGAGACCCAGTACTTC. Amino acids: CAWAGVYQETQYF.

V usage is TRBV11-3 and J usage is TRBJ2-1, with 9 bases fitting TRBD2. The germline gives CDR1 SGHNT, CDR2 YENEEA. This CDR3 contains 16 residues. After removal of 2 bases from V and 7 bases from J, the junction contained 9 bases not matched to a gene. CDR3 region: CASSLRLREGRNEQFF. The CDR3 nucleotides are TGTGCCAGCAGCTTAAGGTTGCGGGAGGGCAGGAATGAGCAGTTCTTC.

This chain joins TRBV7-3 and TRBJ2-7; D uncertain. CDR1 SGHTA and CDR2 FQGTGA come from the germline V gene. This CDR3 region has 15 residues. Trimming stripped 6 bases from V and 3 bases from J, with 18 bases between. The CDR3 bases are TGTGCCAGCAGGCTGGTTTTTCCGACTTTCTACGAGCAGTACTTC. Its translation: CASRLVFPTFYEQYF.